This T cell receptor beta chain is from a study of OX40 agonist ivuxolimab in advanced cancers. Study-wide context: Ivuxolimab was an agonistic, fully human IgG2 monoclonal antibody directed against OX40 (CD134), a costimulatory receptor. The paper covers the monotherapy dose-escalation part of the phase I ivuxolimab trial, which included N of about 50 patients. Intravenous ivuxolimab was administered to patients every 2 weeks at six dose levels: 0.01, 0.1, 0.3, 1.5, 3 and 10 mg/kg. Patients were allowed to have had prior anti-PD-1, anti-PD-L1 or anti-CTLA-4 therapy, and roughly 40% of the dose-escalation patients had previously received checkpoint inhibitors. Among the roughly 50 dose-escalation patients, about 19 had hepatocellular carcinoma, approximately 15 melanoma, 9 renal cell carcinoma and 9 head and neck cancer. The purpose of peripheral TCRbeta sequencing was to test whether ivuxolimab changed TCR sequence diversity and led to clonal T-cell expansion. Partial responses were achieved by three dose-escalation patients, of whom one had hepatocellular carcinoma and two had cutaneous melanoma. A male proportion of roughly 80% and a mean age of around 60 years, ranging from roughly 23 to 90, were recorded for the dose-escalation cohort. Summary of the overall study and its limitations: Low levels of normalized T-cell clonal expansion were also shown by some nonresponding patients. Which antigens the clonally expanded peripheral T cells were specific for was not determined. At doses of 0.1 to 3.0 mg/kg, clonal expansion of both CD4+ and CD8+ T cells in blood was seen between baseline and week 6. In the 0.1-3.0 mg/kg groups, partial responders had among the lowest normalized peripheral clonal expansion, particularly in CD8+ T cells. On average, CD8+ T cells showed more expanded clones than CD4+ T cells after ivuxolimab.

From the cysteine up to the phenylalanine, the CDR3 has a length of 13 residues. Here the CDR3 DNA is all that survives: 39 bases in frame from base 1. Trimming costs V 5 bases and J 3 bases, and their ends lie 10 bases apart. Taken from the germline V gene, the CDR1 and CDR2 loops are SGHAT and FQNNGV. To sequence the TCRbeta CDR3 region, genomic DNA was isolated from the sorted cells. TCRbeta CDR3 regions were sequenced using the immunoSEQ Assay. This is the immuneACCESS table as TCRdb keeps it, with only in-frame sequences that have V and J called. A part of the clones is gone; compared with another copy, unresolved V genes explain less than half, and the rest is unexplained. The sample records 65,000 to 95,000 clones, less than 95% of which are singletons. The top ten constitute 0.25% to 0.35% of the sample. The trial excluded patients who had a history of autoimmune disease or who were on systemic immunosuppression. Peripheral blood for TCR sequencing was collected from all dose cohorts at baseline, on cycle 4 day 1, and on cycle 7 day 1. Samples were obtained from an open-label, multicenter, first-in-human phase I dose-escalation trial of ivuxolimab. The trial enrolled adults with locally advanced or metastatic head and neck squamous cell, hepatocellular, melanoma or renal cell carcinoma. Before TCR sequencing, CD4+ T cells and CD8+ T cells were sorted from peripheral blood as separate populations.

As for this clone: Its antigen is still unknown. Per-base qualities were not stored, and no clone one base away is much larger.

The source material was CD4+ or CD8+ T cells sorted from blood, sampled in a trial of the OX40 agonist ivuxolimab. The V and J segments used are TRBV11-2 and TRBJ2-5; the D segment may tentatively be TRBD1 or TRBD2, each giving 6 matched bases. The TCR comes from an adult with an advanced solid tumor such as melanoma, head and neck, liver or kidney cancer. The encoded CDR3 is CASSLGGEETQYF. DNA sequence: TGTGCCAGCAGCCTGGGGGGCGAAGAGACCCAGTACTTC.